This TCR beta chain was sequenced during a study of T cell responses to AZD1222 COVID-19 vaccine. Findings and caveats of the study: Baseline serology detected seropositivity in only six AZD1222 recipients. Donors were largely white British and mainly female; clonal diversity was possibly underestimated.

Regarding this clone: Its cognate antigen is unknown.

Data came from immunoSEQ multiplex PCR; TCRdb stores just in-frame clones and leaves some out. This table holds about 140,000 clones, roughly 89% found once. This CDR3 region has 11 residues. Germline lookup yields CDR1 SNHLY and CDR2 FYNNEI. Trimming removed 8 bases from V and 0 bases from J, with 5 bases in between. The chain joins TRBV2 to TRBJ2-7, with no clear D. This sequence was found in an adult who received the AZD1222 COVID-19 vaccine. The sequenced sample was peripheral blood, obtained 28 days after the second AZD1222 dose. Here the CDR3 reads CASGDSYEQYF. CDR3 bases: TGTGCCAGCGGAGACTCCTACGAGCAGTACTTC.